This T cell receptor (beta chain) is from a study of cytomegalovirus exposure and HLA in healthy donors. On the study more broadly: Of the donors genotyped, approximately 430 in all, over 80% fell in the Caucasian-associated ancestry cluster.

The CDR3 runs 13 residues. CDR1 and CDR2 (germline): MDHEN, SYDVKM. Between the trimmed V and J ends, which lost 6 bases and 0 bases, there was a span of 7 bases. Findings and limits, study-wide: The classifier, whose performance was assessed in both the original and validation cohorts, reportedly diagnosed cytomegalovirus status with high specificity and sensitivity. Most observed TCR sequences were rare, whereas some public TCRs were detected in many donors.

A note on this clone: Its antigen is not known.

The PCR made use of 60 Vbeta and 13 Jbeta primers. Sequencing used immunoSEQ multiplex PCR; TCRdb keeps in-frame clones, though not all of them. The sample has around 150,000 clones, 81% seen once; the top ten hold approximately 13%. Material: PBMCs. This sequence was found in a woman in her forties or fifties in good health and CMV-seronegative. V usage is TRBV28 and J usage is TRBJ2-3, with a tentative D call TRBD1 (6 bases). The CDR3 nucleotides are TGTGCCAGCAGGCAGGGGAGCACAGATACGCAGTATTTT. Encoded protein: CASRQGSTDTQYF. The variable domain in full, with the rest retrieved from reference TRBV28 and TRBJ2-3, is DVKVTQSSRYLVKRTGEKVFLECVQDMDHENMFWYRQDPGLGLRLIYFSYDVKMKEKGDIPEGYSVSREKKERFSLILESASTNQTSMYLCASRQGSTDTQYFGPGTRLTVL.